The 11 T cell receptor beta chains listed next were all sequenced from one sample in a study of T-cell memory formation after mild COVID-19. TCRdb redid the calling of the 5' RACE reads with MiXCR, one entry per CDR3 protein. This table holds under 250,000 distinct CDR3 sequences, around 30% found once. The material sequenced was PBMCs or a T cell subset sorted from them (not recorded which). Source of these receptors: an adult woman who had mild COVID-19 (a few samples of this study predate the infection). Cell type and time point are not known.

This clonotype has just a few counts. The genes are TRBV7-9 and TRBJ2-3; D gene ambiguous. CDR1 is SEHNR and CDR2 is FQNEAQ in the germline V gene (reference sequence). The CDR3 totals 16 residues. The germline V and J ends were trimmed by 2 bases and 2 bases, with 14 bases remaining between them. Here the CDR3 reads CASSLFPRDPTDTQYF. As DNA, the CDR3 is TGTGCCAGCAGCTTATTCCCAAGGGATCCCACAGATACGCAGTATTTT.

This clonotype was counted only a few times. V usage is TRBV4-3 and J usage is TRBJ2-5, with D possibly matching TRBD2 (6 bases). Per germline, CDR1 LGHNA and CDR2 YSLEER. The CDR3 covers 14 residues. Between the trimmed V and J ends, which lost 3 bases and 5 bases, there was a span of 13 bases. The CDR3 nucleotides are TGCGCCAGCAGCCACTCTCACGGAGGGGAGACCCAGTACTTC. It translates to CASSHSHGGETQYF.

The CDR3 here is CASSRGQGHYGYTF. In DNA form, the CDR3 reads TGTGCCAGCTCACGTGGACAGGGCCACTATGGCTACACCTTC. The chain recombines TRBV18 with TRBJ1-2; 8 bases map to TRBD1. Germline-derived CDR1 and CDR2 are KGHSH and LQKENI. The CDR3 has 14 amino acids. The ends lost 4 bases at V and 3 bases at J; junction bases unmatched: 4. The full variable domain, in which reference TRBV18 and TRBJ1-2 provide the parts outside the CDR3, is NAGVMQNPRHLVRRRGQEARLRCSPMKGHSHVYWYRQLPEEGLKFMVYLQKENIIDESGMPKERFSAEFPKEGPSILRIQQVVRGDSAAYFCASSRGQGHYGYTFGSGTRLTVV.

This clonotype has more than one count but fewer than ten. The chain carries TRBV9 and TRBJ2-3, with 7 bases lining up with TRBD1. This CDR3 has 16 amino acids. Trimming removed 3 bases from V and 0 bases from J; junction bases left unmatched: 7. Germline V gene sequence: CDR1 SGDLS, CDR2 YYNGEE. This chain's CDR3 is CASSAGTAISTDTQYF. Written as DNA, the CDR3 is TGTGCCAGCAGCGCGGGGACAGCTATTAGCACAGATACGCAGTATTTT.

This clonotype was observed a few times. The V and J genes are TRBV15 and TRBJ2-7; 9 nucleotides line up with TRBD1. CDR3 length equals 15 residues. In germline, CDR1 is LNHNV, CDR2 YYDKDF (reference sequence). With 3 bases clipped from V and 7 bases from J, the junction kept 10 bases outside the gene matches. The CDR3 sequence: CATSSDRDRAGEQYF. CDR3 sequence (DNA): TGTGCCACCAGCAGCGACCGGGACAGGGCTGGTGAGCAGTACTTC.

V usage is TRBV7-9 and J usage is TRBJ2-1; 13 nucleotides line up with TRBD2. CDR1 is SEHNR and CDR2 is FQNEAQ in the germline V gene (reference sequence). Losses at the gene ends were 3 bases for V and 8 bases for J; bases not matched to a gene: 4. This CDR3 is 15 amino acids long. In DNA form, the CDR3 reads TGTGCCAGCAGCTTCGGGACTAGCGGGAAAGATGAGCAGTTCTTC. Translated, it gives CASSFGTSGKDEQFF.

The gene calls are TRBV2 and TRBJ2-5; the D is unclear. CDR3 length: 13 residues. V shed 4 bases and J shed 0 bases, with 6 bases lying between them. Germline CDR1 and CDR2: SNHLY and FYNNEI. The CDR3 here is CASSADHQETQYF. CDR3 DNA: TGTGCCAGCAGTGCAGACCACCAAGAGACCCAGTACTTC.

This chain links TRBV19 with TRBJ1-2, with D hard to call. The CDR3 totals 17 residues. V was shortened by 3 bases and J by 0 bases, with 17 bases between the two germline ends. The germline V gene encodes CDR1 LNHDA and CDR2 SQIVND (reference sequence). CDR3 in DNA: TGTGCCAGTAGTATCACCCCATCCCCCTTAGCTAACTATGGCTACACCTTC. Translated, it gives CASSITPSPLANYGYTF.

This clonotype has a handful of counts. Written as DNA, the CDR3 is TGTGCCAGCAGCTTAGGGACAGGCCCCAATCAGCCCCAGCATTTT. This codes for CASSLGTGPNQPQHF. This chain joins TRBV11-2 and TRBJ1-5, with 7 bases aligning to TRBD1. The CDR3 runs to 15 residues. The junction had 3 bases not matched to a gene; V was cut back by 1 base and J by 3 bases. The germline V gene has CDR1 SGHAT and CDR2 FQNNGV. The full variable domain, with the rest looked up from reference TRBV11-2 and TRBJ1-5, is EAGVAQSPRYKIIEKRQSVAFWCNPISGHATLYWYQQILGQGPKLLIQFQNNGVVDDSQLPKDRFSAERLKGVDSTLKIQPAKLEDSAVYLCASSLGTGPNQPQHFGDGTRLSIL.

The chain has TRBV7-9 and TRBJ1-2; 7 bases agree with TRBD1. Germline V gene lookup returns CDR1 SEHNR and CDR2 FQNEAQ (reference sequence). The CDR3 runs to 14 residues. V trimming: 5 bases; J trimming: 2 bases; junction bases outside the gene matches: 5. Here the CDR3 reads CASSPDRLNYGYTF. DNA for the CDR3: TGTGCCAGCAGCCCGGACAGGCTCAACTATGGCTACACCTTC.

This clonotype has just a few counts. The chain joins TRBV30 to TRBJ2-7; D is perhaps TRBD1 (5 bases). CDR1 and CDR2 (germline): GTSNPN, SVGIG (reference sequence). CDR3 length: 13 amino acids. V was shortened by 4 bases and J by 3 bases, with 13 bases between the two germline ends. CDR3 in DNA: TGTGCCTGGACAGGGCCCCAGGGCTACGAGCAGTACTTC. Protein product: CAWTGPQGYEQYF.